The clone carrying this TCR beta chain was observed a few times. Some clones are missing from TCRdb's copy, which holds only in-frame ones; the method was immunoSEQ multiplex PCR. The data hold 170,000 or so clones, with around 80% observed a single time. These data come from a study of blood T cell repertoires in COVID-19. Germline V CDR1 and CDR2: SEHNR, FQNEAQ (reference sequence). Trimming took off 5 bases at V and 0 bases at J, with 7 bases between the two ends. This CDR3 comprises 13 residues. Material: peripheral blood. This receptor was obtained from a woman aged 55-75 years with acute or convalescent COVID-19. The J gene is TRBJ1-1, the V gene TRBV7-9; D is perhaps TRBD1 (6 bases). The CDR3 is CASSGDMNTEAFF. The CDR3 nucleotides read TGTGCCAGCAGCGGGGACATGAACACTGAAGCTTTCTTT. Full variable domain (rest looked up from reference TRBV7-9 and TRBJ1-1): DTGVSQNPRHKITKRGQNVTFRCDPISEHNRLYWYRQTLGQGPEFLTYFQNEAQLEKSRLLSDRFSAERPKGSFSTLEIQRTEQGDSAMYLCASSGDMNTEAFFGQGTRLTVV.